What follows are 31 T cell receptor beta chains derived from one specimen sequenced in a study of shared clonotypes between healthy human individuals. Sequencing was performed with immunoSEQ multiplex PCR; in TCRdb, only in-frame clones are kept and a portion is missing. Of millions of clones in the sample, about 93% were seen once. CD8 cells classed as naive were CD45RO-negative and positively selected for CCR7, excluding terminally differentiated effector memory CD45RA+ cells. The sample was naive CD8+ T cells from PBMCs. The receptors come from a man aged 18 to 30 in good health. Some clones in this sample may be carry-over from other donors' samples.

As concerns this clone: Other DNA sequences within the sample encode an identical CDR3. The chain uses TRBV28 and TRBJ2-3; D perhaps matches TRBD1 (6 bases). V gave up 2 bases and J gave up 6 bases, with 9 bases separating them. The CDR3 contains 13 residues. Per germline, CDR1 MDHEN and CDR2 SYDVKM. The CDR3: CASSLRRGDTQYF. The CDR3 region has the DNA TGTGCCAGCAGTTTACGTAGGGGGGATACGCAGTATTTT.

The rearrangement uses TRBV27 and TRBJ2-1, with 9 bases that match TRBD2. This CDR3 has 16 amino acids. Germline V lookup: CDR1 MNHEY, CDR2 SMNVEV (reference sequence). Trimming took 0 bases from V and 11 from J; bases not matched to a gene: 11. The CDR3 nucleotides read TGTGCCAGCAGTTTATCAACACTAGCGGGTGTTTATAAGCAGTTCTTC. Translated, it gives CASSLSTLAGVYKQFF.

The rearrangement uses TRBV7-2 and TRBJ2-1, with TRBD2 matching over 7 bases. Germline V CDR1 and CDR2: SGHTA, FQGNSA. CDR3 length: 16 amino acids. V shed 2 bases and J 8 bases; nucleotides not matched to a gene: 12. CDR3 sequence reads: CASSLIREGWGDEQFF. Here the CDR3 DNA reads TGTGCCAGCAGCTTAATCAGGGAGGGATGGGGCGATGAGCAGTTCTTC.

The V and J genes are TRBV5-6 and TRBJ2-1; D unresolved. CDR1 is SGHDT and CDR2 is YYEEEE in the germline V gene. V was clipped by 0 bases and J by 0 bases, with 13 bases between them. The CDR3 consists of 17 residues. The CDR3 is CASSLAGPTSSYNEQFF. The CDR3 region has the DNA TGTGCCAGCAGCTTGGCGGGTCCTACGAGCTCCTACAATGAGCAGTTCTTC.

In DNA, the CDR3 is TGTGCCAGCAGCCAAGATACAGGGGTCTACAATCAGCCCCAGCATTTT. This encodes CASSQDTGVYNQPQHF. The V and J genes are TRBV4-2 and TRBJ1-5; TRBD1 matches 7 bases. CDR1 and CDR2 from the germline V gene are LGHNA and YNFKEQ. The CDR3 loop spans 16 amino acids. V shed 0 bases, J shed 3 bases, and the junction held 5 bases outside the gene matches.

The gene calls are TRBV25-1 and TRBJ2-5, with 9 bases lining up with TRBD1. Germline loops: CDR1 MGHDK, CDR2 SYGVNS. CDR3 size: 16 residues. Trimming took 3 bases from V and 4 from J; bases not matched to a gene: 9. The CDR3 loop reads CASSDPTSDRGETQYF. CDR3 in DNA: TGTGCCAGCAGTGATCCCACCTCGGACAGGGGAGAGACCCAGTACTTC.

The rearrangement links TRBV20-1 to TRBJ2-7; a possible D gene is TRBD2 (5 bases). The V end lost 1 base, the J end lost 4 bases, and 5 bases lay between the germline ends. This CDR3 contains 11 residues. Germline V gene lookup returns CDR1 DFQATT and CDR2 SNEGSKA (reference sequence). The CDR3 reads CSARGEYEQYF. The CDR3 coding sequence is TGCAGTGCTAGAGGGGAGTACGAGCAGTACTTC.

The chain recombines TRBV9 with TRBJ1-2; D is perhaps TRBD1 (5 bases). Per the germline V gene, CDR1 is SGDLS and CDR2 is YYNGEE. The ends were cut back, 0 bases at V and 5 bases at J, with 14 bases in the middle. The CDR3 length is 15 residues. The CDR3 DNA sequence: TGTGCCAGCAGCGTAGACGATAATGGGGGTTATGGCTACACCTTC. This encodes CASSVDDNGGYGYTF.

The rearrangement links TRBV28 to TRBJ1-5; TRBD1 aligns across 9 bases. CDR1 and CDR2 (germline): MDHEN, SYDVKM. The CDR3 covers 17 residues. J lost 5 bases, V lost 1 base, and 9 bases had no gene match. The CDR3 is CASSLFTGTGLDQPQHF. The CDR3 coding sequence is TGTGCCAGCAGTTTATTTACCGGGACAGGGCTGGATCAGCCCCAGCATTTT. Combining the CDR3 with reference TRBV28 and TRBJ1-5 gives the whole variable domain DVKVTQSSRYLVKRTGEKVFLECVQDMDHENMFWYRQDPGLGLRLIYFSYDVKMKEKGDIPEGYSVSREKKERFSLILESASTNQTSMYLCASSLFTGTGLDQPQHFGDGTRLSIL.

This clone was observed a single time. The gene calls are TRBV7-9 and TRBJ2-1; perhaps TRBD2 as D (5 bases). V shed 3 bases and J shed 8 bases, with 14 bases lying between them. The CDR3 consists of 14 residues. The germline V gene encodes CDR1 SEHNR and CDR2 FQNEAQ (reference sequence). The CDR3 reads CASSFPGSLDEQFF. The CDR3 DNA reads TGTGCCAGCAGCTTCCCGGGGAGCCTGGATGAGCAGTTCTTC.

In this sample, this clone turned up a few times. Other DNA sequences in the same sample also yield this CDR3. The chain is built from TRBV7-9 and TRBJ1-2; TRBD1 might be the D (5 bases). Germline CDR1 reads SEHNR; CDR2 reads FQNEAQ (reference sequence). V lost 4 bases and J lost 4, with 10 bases in between. The CDR3 has 13 amino acids. The DNA of the CDR3 is TGTGCCAGCAGCTCCGGGACCCTCTATGGCTACACCTTC. Its protein is CASSSGTLYGYTF.

The gene calls are TRBV27 and TRBJ2-1; 13 bases are a match to TRBD2. The J segment lost 1 base and the V segment lost 6 bases, leaving 3 bases of the junction unmatched. The CDR3 loop spans 16 amino acids. Germline CDR1 MNHEY, CDR2 SMNVEV (reference sequence). In DNA form, the CDR3 reads TGTGCCAGCAGCGAACTAGCGGGAGGGTCCTACAATGAGCAGTTCTTC. It specifies CASSELAGGSYNEQFF.

The chain carries TRBV11-2 and TRBJ1-1; 10 bases map to TRBD1. The CDR3 sequence is 16 residues long. Germline V gives CDR1 SGHAT, CDR2 FQNNGV. V gave up 4 bases and J gave up 4 bases; unmatched junction bases: 9. The CDR3 sequence: CASSSRQGAMSTEAFF. The CDR3 DNA reads TGTGCCAGCAGCTCGCGACAGGGGGCGATGAGCACTGAAGCTTTCTTT.

The genes are TRBV9 and TRBJ2-1, with 13 positions matching TRBD2. This CDR3 region has 20 residues. Germline loops: CDR1 SGDLS, CDR2 YYNGEE. V lost 4 bases, J lost 1 base, and 14 bases stayed unmatched. The CDR3 protein is CASSPRPGLAGIGSYNEQFF. Here the CDR3 DNA reads TGTGCCAGCAGCCCCCGACCGGGACTAGCGGGAATAGGGTCCTACAATGAGCAGTTCTTC.

This chain uses TRBV9 with TRBJ2-3, with TRBD1 matching 7 bases. Germline V lookup: CDR1 SGDLS, CDR2 YYNGEE. This CDR3 has 16 amino acids. V was clipped by 4 bases and J by 5 bases; unmatched bases: 13. The CDR3 spells CASSIRQGVLRDTQYF. The DNA of the CDR3 is TGTGCCAGCAGCATTCGACAGGGAGTTTTGAGAGATACGCAGTATTTT. The whole variable domain, remainder taken from reference TRBV9 and TRBJ2-3, is DSGVTQTPKHLITATGQRVTLRCSPRSGDLSVYWYQQSLDQGLQFLIQYYNGEERAKGNILERFSAQQFPDLHSELNLSSLELGDSALYFCASSIRQGVLRDTQYFGPGTRLTVL.

CDR3 bases: TGTGCCAGCAGCTTAGGGGGGGCCAGGGCGAACTATGGCTACACCTTC. The encoded protein is CASSLGGARANYGYTF. The chain joins TRBV13 to TRBJ1-2, with D perhaps matching TRBD1 (6 bases). V dropped 0 bases and J dropped 2 bases, with 13 bases sitting between them. The CDR3 is made up of 16 amino acids. Germline V gives CDR1 PRHDT, CDR2 FYEKMQ (reference sequence).

The genes are TRBV5-1 and TRBJ2-7; the match to TRBD2 covers 9 bases. The germline V gene encodes CDR1 SGHRS and CDR2 YFSETQ. This CDR3 region has 15 residues. With V trimmed by 0 bases and J by 5 bases, 6 bases remained unmatched. The CDR3 protein is CASSLGGRAFNEQYF. The CDR3, as DNA: TGCGCCAGCAGCTTGGGCGGGAGGGCCTTTAACGAGCAGTACTTC.

The chain is built from TRBV2 and TRBJ2-7, with 9 bases matching TRBD2. There are 14 residues in the CDR3. Germline CDR1 is SNHLY and CDR2 is FYNNEI. Trimming cost V 8 bases and J 2 bases; bases outside gene matches: 7. The DNA of the CDR3 is TGTGCCAGCTTTGGATCTAGCGGGACCTACGAGCAGTACTTC. Its translation: CASFGSSGTYEQYF.

This chain uses TRBV19 with TRBJ1-4, with D possibly matching TRBD1 (5 bases). Germline CDR1 and CDR2: LNHDA and SQIVND (reference sequence). CDR3 length equals 14 residues. Between the trimmed V and J ends, which lost 10 bases and 0 bases, there was a span of 12 bases. The CDR3 DNA sequence: TGTGCCACCCGGGGGGGAGCAACTAATGAAAAACTGTTTTTT. Amino acids: CATRGGATNEKLFF.

This clone has just one count. The chain links TRBV7-6 to TRBJ1-4, with a tentative D call TRBD1 (6 bases). V gave up 1 base and J gave up 5 bases, with 11 bases separating them. CDR1 is SGHVS, CDR2 FNYEAQ, per germline. This CDR3 is 15 amino acids long. In DNA form, the CDR3 reads TGTGCCAGCAGCTTAGTGGGGGGCTTAAATGAAAAACTGTTTTTT. It translates to CASSLVGGLNEKLFF. Based on the CDR3 plus reference TRBV7-6 and TRBJ1-4, the full variable domain is GAGVSQSPRYKVTKRGQDVALRCDPISGHVSLYWYRQALGQGPEFLTYFNYEAQQDKSGLPNDRFSAERPEGSISTLTIQRTEQRDSAMYRCASSLVGGLNEKLFFGSGTQLSVL.

This clone was seen only once. The chain employs TRBV6-4 and TRBJ2-1, with D uncertain. The CDR3 is 13 residues long. Germline V lookup: CDR1 MRHNA, CDR2 SNTAGT. Trimming left V 2 bases short and J 4 bases short, with 6 bases between. CDR3 protein: CASSDEYYNEQFF. The DNA for the CDR3 is TGTGCCAGCAGTGACGAGTATTACAATGAGCAGTTCTTC.

The chain is built from TRBV23-1 and TRBJ2-7; TRBD1 aligns across 7 bases. TRBV23-1 is sorted into the ORF group, with uncertain function. This CDR3 has 15 amino acids. Unmatched junction bases numbered 8, after V lost 3 bases and J lost 3 bases. In nucleotides, the CDR3 is TGCGCCAGCAGTCACTACCCTCGGACAGGCTACGAGCAGTACTTC. This sequence encodes CASSHYPRTGYEQYF.

V and J are TRBV4-3 and TRBJ2-3; TRBD2 is a possible D gene (6 bases). V was shortened by 0 bases and J by 2 bases, with 12 bases between the two germline ends. The length of the CDR3 is 16 residues. Looked up from germline, CDR1 is LGHNA and CDR2 is YSLEER. CDR3 in DNA: TGCGCCAGCAGCCAAGACTGGCGGGAAGACACAGATACGCAGTATTTT. Protein: CASSQDWREDTDTQYF.

V and J are TRBV30 and TRBJ2-7; a possible D gene is TRBD2 (6 bases). Per the germline V gene, CDR1 is GTSNPN and CDR2 is SVGIG (reference sequence). The CDR3 is made up of 13 amino acids. The ends were cut back, 0 bases at V and 6 bases at J, with 12 bases in the middle. CDR3: CAWSVQEGSEQYF. For the CDR3, the DNA is TGTGCCTGGAGTGTACAGGAGGGCTCCGAGCAGTACTTC.

This chain uses TRBV21-1 with TRBJ2-4; the table's D call TRBD1 went unverified against the DNA. TRBV21-1 is marked as a pseudogene. The CDR3 contains 15 residues. This chain's CDR3 is CASSKGGQGTNIQYF. The CDR3 coding sequence is TGTGCCAGCAGCAAAGGAGGACAGGGAACAAACATTCAGTACTTC.

The V gene is TRBV19, the J gene TRBJ2-7; D could derive from TRBD1 or TRBD2 (5 bases each). CDR3 length: 14 amino acids. CDR1 is LNHDA and CDR2 is SQIVND in the germline V gene (reference sequence). The germline V and J ends were trimmed by 7 bases and 2 bases, with 15 bases remaining between them. CDR3 coding DNA: TGTGCCAGTACCCCGGGACCCCTAACCTACGAGCAGTACTTC. Protein sequence: CASTPGPLTYEQYF.

DNA for the CDR3: TGTGCCACCAGCGCCCTAGCGGGAGTTAATGAGCAGTTCTTC. As protein: CATSALAGVNEQFF. The chain recombines TRBV15 with TRBJ2-1; 10 nucleotides align to TRBD2. V shed 5 bases and J 7 bases; nucleotides not matched to a gene: 5. The germline CDR1 and CDR2 sequences are LNHNV and YYDKDF (reference sequence). The CDR3 consists of 14 residues.

This chain joins TRBV6-5 and TRBJ1-1; tentatively, D is TRBD1 (6 bases). Deletions cut 2 bases from V and 1 base from J, with 11 bases between. The CDR3 is 15 residues long. From germline, CDR1 is MNHEY and CDR2 SVGAGI. The CDR3 spells CASSYTDSQNTEAFF. Here the CDR3 DNA reads TGTGCCAGCAGTTACACGGACAGCCAGAACACTGAAGCTTTCTTT.

V gene TRBV5-4 combines with J gene TRBJ2-5; D gene ambiguous. The CDR3 extends over 14 amino acids. Germline V gene lookup returns CDR1 SGHNT and CDR2 YYREEE (reference sequence). With 0 bases removed from V and 0 bases from J, the gap between germline ends came to 6 bases. The DNA of the CDR3 is TGTGCCAGCAGCTTGGTCGGGTACCAAGAGACCCAGTACTTC. Translating gives CASSLVGYQETQYF.

This chain links TRBV28 with TRBJ1-2; 7 nucleotides match TRBD1. With 6 bases clipped from V and 3 bases from J, the junction kept 10 bases outside the gene matches. Germline CDR1 reads MDHEN; CDR2 reads SYDVKM. The CDR3 contains 15 residues. Here the CDR3 reads CASRPSGGFYYGYTF. In DNA form, the CDR3 reads TGTGCCAGCAGACCTTCAGGGGGATTCTACTATGGCTACACCTTC.

The chain carries TRBV2 and TRBJ2-5, with 14 bases aligning to TRBD2. Germline values: CDR1 SNHLY, CDR2 FYNNEI. Trimming cost V 8 bases and J 2 bases; bases outside gene matches: 10. The CDR3 loop spans 17 amino acids. The CDR3 region has the DNA TGTGCCAGCGGCGGGACTAGCGGGAGAGCCCGTCAAGAGACCCAGTACTTC. Translation gives CASGGTSGRARQETQYF.